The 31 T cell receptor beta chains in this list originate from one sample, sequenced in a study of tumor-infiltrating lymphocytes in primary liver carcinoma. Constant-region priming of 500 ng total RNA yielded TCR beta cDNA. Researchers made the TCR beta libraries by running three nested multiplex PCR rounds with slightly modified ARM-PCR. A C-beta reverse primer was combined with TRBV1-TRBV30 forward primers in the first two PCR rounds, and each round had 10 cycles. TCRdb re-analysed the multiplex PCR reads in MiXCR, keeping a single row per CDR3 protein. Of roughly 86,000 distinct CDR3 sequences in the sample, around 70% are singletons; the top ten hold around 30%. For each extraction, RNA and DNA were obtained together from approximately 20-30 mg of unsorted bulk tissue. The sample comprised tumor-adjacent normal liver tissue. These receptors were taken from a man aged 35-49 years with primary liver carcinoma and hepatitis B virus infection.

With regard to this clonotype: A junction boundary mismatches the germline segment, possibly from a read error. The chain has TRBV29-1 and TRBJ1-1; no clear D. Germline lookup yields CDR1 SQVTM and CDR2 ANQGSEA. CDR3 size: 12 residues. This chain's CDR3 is CSVAREETKALF. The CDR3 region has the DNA TGCAGCGTTGCCAGAGAGGAGACTAAAGCTTTATTT.

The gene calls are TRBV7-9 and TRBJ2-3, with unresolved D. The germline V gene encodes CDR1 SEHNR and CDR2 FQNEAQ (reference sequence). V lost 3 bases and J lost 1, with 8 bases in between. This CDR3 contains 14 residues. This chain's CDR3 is CASSLVGRTDTQYF. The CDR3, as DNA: TGTGCCAGCAGCTTGGTAGGGCGCACAGATACGCAGTATTTT.

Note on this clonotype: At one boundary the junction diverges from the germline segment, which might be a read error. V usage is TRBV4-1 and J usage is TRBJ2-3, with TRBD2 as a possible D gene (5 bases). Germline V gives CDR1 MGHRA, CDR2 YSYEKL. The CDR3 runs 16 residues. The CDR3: CASSQDPFPSTDMQYF. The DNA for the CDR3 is TGCGCTAGCAGCCAAGATCCGTTTCCTAGCACAGATATGCAGTATTTT.

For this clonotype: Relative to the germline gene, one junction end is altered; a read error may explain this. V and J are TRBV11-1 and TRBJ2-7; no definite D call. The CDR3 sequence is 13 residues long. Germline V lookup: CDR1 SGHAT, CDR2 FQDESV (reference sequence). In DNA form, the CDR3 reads TGTTCCAGCAGCTTACTCGGACCCTACAAGCAGTATTTC. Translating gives CSSSLLGPYKQYF.

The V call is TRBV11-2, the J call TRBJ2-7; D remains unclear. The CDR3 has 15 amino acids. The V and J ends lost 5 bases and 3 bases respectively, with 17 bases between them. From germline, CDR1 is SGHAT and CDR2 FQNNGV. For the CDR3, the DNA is TGTGCCAGCAGCACGACACCGTGTCCGGGCTACGAGCAGTACTTC. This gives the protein CASSTTPCPGYEQYF.

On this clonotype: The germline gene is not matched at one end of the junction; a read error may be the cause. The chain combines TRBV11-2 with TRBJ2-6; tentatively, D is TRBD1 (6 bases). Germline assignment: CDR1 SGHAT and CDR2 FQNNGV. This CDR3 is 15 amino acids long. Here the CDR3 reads CASSLVGAEANILTF. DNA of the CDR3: TGTGCCAGCAGCTTAGTGGGGGCTGAGGCCAACATCCTGACTTTC.

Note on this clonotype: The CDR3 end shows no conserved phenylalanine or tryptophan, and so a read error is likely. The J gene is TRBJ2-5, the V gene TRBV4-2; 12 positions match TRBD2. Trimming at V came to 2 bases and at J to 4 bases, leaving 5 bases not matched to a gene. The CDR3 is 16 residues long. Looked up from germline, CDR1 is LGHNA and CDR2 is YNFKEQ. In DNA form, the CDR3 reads TGTGCCAGCAGCCAAAGACTAGCGGGAGCTGGAGAGACCCAGTACTCC. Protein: CASSQRLAGAGETQYS.

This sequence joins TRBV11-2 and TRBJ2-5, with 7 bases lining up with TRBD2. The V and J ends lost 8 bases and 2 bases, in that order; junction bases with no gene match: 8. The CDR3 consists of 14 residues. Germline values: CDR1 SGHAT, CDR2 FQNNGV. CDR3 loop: CASGRDYHQETQYF. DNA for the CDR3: TGTGCCAGCGGCCGGGACTACCATCAAGAGACCCAGTACTTC.

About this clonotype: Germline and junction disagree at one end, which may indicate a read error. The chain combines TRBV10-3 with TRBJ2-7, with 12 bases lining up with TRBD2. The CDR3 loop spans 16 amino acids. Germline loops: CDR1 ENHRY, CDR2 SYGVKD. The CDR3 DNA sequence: TGTGCCATCAGTGGGTCGACTAGCGGGAGCTCCTATGAGCAGTACTTC. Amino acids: CAISGSTSGSSYEQYF.

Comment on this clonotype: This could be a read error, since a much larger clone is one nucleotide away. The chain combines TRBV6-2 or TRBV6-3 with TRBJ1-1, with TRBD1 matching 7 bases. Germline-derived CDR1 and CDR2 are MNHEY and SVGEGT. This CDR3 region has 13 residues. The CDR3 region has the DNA TGTGTCAGCAGTTGGACAGGGAACACTGAAGCTTTCTTT. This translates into CVSSWTGNTEAFF.

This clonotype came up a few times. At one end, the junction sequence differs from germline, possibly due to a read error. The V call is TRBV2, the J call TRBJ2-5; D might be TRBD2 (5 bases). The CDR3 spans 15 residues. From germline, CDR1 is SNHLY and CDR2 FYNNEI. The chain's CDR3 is CASSETEGLGEAQYF. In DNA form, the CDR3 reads TGTGCCAGCAGTGAAACTGAGGGCCTCGGAGAGGCCCAGTACTTC. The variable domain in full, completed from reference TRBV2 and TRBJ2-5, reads EPEVTQTPSHQVTQMGQEVILRCVPISNHLYFYWYRQILGQKVEFLVSFYNNEISEKSEIFDDQFSVERPDGSNFTLKIRSTKLEDSAMYFCASSETEGLGEAQYFGPGTRLLVL.

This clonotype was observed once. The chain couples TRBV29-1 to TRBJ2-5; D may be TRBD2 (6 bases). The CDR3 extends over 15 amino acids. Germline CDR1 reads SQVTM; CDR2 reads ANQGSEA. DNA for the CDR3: TGCAGTGTTTGGGCGGAGGGAGTGGGCCAAGAGACCCAGTACTTC. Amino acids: CSVWAEGVGQETQYF. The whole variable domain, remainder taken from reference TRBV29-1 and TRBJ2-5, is SAVISQKPSRDICQRGTSLTIQCQVDSQVTMMFWYRQQPGQSLTLIATANQGSEATYESGFVIDKFPISRPNLTFSTLTVSNMSPEDSSIYLCSVWAEGVGQETQYFGPGTRLLVL.

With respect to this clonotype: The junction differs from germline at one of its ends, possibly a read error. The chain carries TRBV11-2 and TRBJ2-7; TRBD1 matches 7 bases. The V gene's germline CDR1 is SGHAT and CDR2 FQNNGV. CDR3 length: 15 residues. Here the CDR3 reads CASGLVGGIDYEQYF. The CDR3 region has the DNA TGTGCCAGCGGCTTAGTAGGGGGCATCGACTACGAGCAGTACTTC.

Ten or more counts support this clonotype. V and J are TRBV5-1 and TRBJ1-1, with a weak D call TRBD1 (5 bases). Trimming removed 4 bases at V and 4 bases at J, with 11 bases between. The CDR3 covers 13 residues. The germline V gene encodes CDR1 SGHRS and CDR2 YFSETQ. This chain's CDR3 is CASSPLGGTEAFF. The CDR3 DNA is TGCGCCAGCAGCCCACTGGGGGGCACTGAAGCTTTCTTT.

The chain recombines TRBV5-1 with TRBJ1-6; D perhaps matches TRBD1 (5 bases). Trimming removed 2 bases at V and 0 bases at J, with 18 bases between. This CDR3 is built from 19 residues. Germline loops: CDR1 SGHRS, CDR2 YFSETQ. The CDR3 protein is CASSFRTPGASSYNSPLHF. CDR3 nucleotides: TGCGCCAGCAGCTTCCGGACCCCTGGGGCGAGCTCCTATAATTCACCCCTCCACTTT.

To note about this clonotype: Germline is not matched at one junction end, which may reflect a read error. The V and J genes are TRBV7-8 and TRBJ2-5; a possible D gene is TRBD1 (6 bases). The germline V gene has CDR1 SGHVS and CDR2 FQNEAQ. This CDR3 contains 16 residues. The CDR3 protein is CASSPRRVGGQEIQYF. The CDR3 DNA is TGTGCCAGCAGCCCCCGGAGAGTAGGGGGTCAAGAGATCCAGTACTTC.

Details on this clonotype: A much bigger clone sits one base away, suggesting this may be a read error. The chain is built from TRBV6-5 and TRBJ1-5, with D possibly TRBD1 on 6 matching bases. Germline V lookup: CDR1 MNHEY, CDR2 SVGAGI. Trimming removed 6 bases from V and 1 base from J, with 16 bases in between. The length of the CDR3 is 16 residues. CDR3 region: CASSPALGQSNQPQHF. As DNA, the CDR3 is TGTGCCAGCAGCCCCGCCCTTGGACAGAGCAATCAGCCCCAGCATTTT.

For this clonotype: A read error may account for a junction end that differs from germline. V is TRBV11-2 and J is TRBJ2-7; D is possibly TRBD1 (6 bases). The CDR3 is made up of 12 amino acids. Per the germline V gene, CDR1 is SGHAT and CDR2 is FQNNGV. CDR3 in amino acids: CTSSVTGYEQYF. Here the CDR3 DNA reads TGTACCAGCAGCGTAACAGGGTATGAGCAGTACTTC. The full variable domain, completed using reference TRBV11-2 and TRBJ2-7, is EAGVAQSPRYKIIEKRQSVAFWCNPISGHATLYWYQQILGQGPKLLIQFQNNGVVDDSQLPKDRFSAERLKGVDSTLKIQPAKLEDSAVYLCTSSVTGYEQYFGPGTRLTVT.

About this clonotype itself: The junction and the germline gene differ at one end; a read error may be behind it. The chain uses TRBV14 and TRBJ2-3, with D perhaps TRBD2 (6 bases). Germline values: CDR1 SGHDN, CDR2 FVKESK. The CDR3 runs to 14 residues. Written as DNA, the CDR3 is TGTGCCAGCAGCACTAGGAGGGGAGCAGATACGCGGTATTTT. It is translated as CASSTRRGADTRYF.

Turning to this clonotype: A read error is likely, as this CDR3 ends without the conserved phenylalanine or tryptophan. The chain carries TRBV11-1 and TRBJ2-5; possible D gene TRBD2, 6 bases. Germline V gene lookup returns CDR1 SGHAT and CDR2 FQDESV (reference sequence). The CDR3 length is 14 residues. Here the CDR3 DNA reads TGTGCCAGCAGCTTCCGCGGCGGGGCGCAGACTCAGTACTTA. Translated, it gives CASSFRGGAQTQYL.

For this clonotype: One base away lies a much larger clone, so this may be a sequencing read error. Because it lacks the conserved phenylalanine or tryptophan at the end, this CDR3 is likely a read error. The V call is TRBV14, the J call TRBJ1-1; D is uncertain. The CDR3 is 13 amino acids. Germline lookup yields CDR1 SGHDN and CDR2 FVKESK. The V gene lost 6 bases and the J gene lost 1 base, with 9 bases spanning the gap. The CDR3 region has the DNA TGTGCCAGCAGGGGTCCCTGGAACACTGAAGCTTTCTTA. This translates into CASRGPWNTEAFL.

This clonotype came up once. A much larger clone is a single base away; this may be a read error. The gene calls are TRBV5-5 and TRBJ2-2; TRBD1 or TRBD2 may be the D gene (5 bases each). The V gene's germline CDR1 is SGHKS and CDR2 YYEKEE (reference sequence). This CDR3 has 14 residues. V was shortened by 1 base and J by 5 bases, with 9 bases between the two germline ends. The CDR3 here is CASSLMGDTGELFF. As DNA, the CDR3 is TGTGCCAGCAGCTTGATGGGGGATACCGGGGAGCTGTTTTTT. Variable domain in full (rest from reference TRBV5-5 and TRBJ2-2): DAGVTQSPTHLIKTRGQQVTLRCSPISGHKSVSWYQQVLGQGPQFIFQYYEKEERGRGNFPDRFSARQFPNYSSELNVNALLLGDSALYLCASSLMGDTGELFFGEGSRLTVL.

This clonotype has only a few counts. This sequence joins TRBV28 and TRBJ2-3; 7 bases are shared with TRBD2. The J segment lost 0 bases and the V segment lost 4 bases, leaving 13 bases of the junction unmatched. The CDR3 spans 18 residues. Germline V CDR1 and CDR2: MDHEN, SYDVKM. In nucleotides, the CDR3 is TGTGCCAGCAGTTCTTCAATAGCGGGTCCAACTAGCACAGATACGCAGTATTTT. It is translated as CASSSSIAGPTSTDTQYF.

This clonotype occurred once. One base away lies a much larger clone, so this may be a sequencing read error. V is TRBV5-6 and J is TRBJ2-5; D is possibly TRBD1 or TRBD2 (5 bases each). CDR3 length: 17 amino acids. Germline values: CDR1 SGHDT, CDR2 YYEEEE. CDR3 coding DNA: TGTGCCAGCAGCCGAGCCGAGGGGTTGGGGATCCAAGAGACCCGGTACTTC. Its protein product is CASSRAEGLGIQETRYF. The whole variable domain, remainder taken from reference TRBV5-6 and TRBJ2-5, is DAGVTQSPTHLIKTRGQQVTLRCSPKSGHDTVSWYQQALGQGPQFIFQYYEEEERQRGNFPDRFSGHQFPNYSSELNVNALLLGDSALYLCASSRAEGLGIQETRYFGPGTRLLVL.

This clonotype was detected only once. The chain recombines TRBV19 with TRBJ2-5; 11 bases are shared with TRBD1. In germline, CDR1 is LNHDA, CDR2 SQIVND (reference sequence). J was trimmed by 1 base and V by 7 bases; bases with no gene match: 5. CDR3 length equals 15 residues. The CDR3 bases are TGTGCCAGTACTTACGGGACAGGGGGCCAAGAGACCCAGTACTTC. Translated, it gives CASTYGTGGQETQYF.

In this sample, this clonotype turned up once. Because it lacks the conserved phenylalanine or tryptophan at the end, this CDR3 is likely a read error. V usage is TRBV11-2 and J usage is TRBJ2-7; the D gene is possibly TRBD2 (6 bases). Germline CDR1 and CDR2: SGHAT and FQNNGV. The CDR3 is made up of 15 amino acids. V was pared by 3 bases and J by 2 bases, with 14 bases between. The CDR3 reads CASSFVGTLPYEQYL. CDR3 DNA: TGTGCCAGCAGCTTCGTCGGGACTCTACCCTACGAGCAGTACCTC.

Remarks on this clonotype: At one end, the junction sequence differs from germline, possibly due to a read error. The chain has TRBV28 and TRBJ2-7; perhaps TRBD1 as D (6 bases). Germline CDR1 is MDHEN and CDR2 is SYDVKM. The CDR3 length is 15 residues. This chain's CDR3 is CTSSPSGHLLHEQYF. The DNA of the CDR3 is TGTACCAGCAGTCCCTCGGGACACCTACTCCACGAGCAGTACTTC.

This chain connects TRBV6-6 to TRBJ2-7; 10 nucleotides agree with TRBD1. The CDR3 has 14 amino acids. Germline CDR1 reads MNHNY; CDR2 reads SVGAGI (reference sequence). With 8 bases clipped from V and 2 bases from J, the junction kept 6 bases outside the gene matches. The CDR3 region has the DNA TGTGCCAGCGGACAGGGGGGTGTAGCCTACGAGCAGTACTTC. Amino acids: CASGQGGVAYEQYF.

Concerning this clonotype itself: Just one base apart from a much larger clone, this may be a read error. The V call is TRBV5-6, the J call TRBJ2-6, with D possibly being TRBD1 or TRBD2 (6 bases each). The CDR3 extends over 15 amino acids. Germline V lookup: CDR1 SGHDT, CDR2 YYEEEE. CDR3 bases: TGTACCAGCAGCCGCGGGACATTCGGGGCCAACGTCCTGACTTTC. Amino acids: CTSSRGTFGANVLTF. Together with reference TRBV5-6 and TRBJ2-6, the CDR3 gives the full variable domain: DAGVTQSPTHLIKTRGQQVTLRCSPKSGHDTVSWYQQALGQGPQFIFQYYEEEERQRGNFPDRFSGHQFPNYSSELNVNALLLGDSALYLCTSSRGTFGANVLTFGAGSRLTVL.

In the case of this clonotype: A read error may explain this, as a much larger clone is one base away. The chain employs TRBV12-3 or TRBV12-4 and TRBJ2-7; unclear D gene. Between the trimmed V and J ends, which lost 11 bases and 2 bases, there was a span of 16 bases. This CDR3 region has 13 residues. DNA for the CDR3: TGTGCCGGCGCTTTGGGCCGAACCTACGAGCAGTACTTC. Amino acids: CAGALGRTYEQYF.

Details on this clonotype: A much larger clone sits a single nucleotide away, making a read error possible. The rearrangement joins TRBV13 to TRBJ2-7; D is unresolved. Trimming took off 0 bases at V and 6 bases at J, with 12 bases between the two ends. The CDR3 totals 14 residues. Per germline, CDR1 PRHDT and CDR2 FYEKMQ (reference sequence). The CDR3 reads CASSLGLWASEQYF. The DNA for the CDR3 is TGTGCCAGCAGCTTAGGCCTATGGGCCAGCGAGCAGTACTTC.